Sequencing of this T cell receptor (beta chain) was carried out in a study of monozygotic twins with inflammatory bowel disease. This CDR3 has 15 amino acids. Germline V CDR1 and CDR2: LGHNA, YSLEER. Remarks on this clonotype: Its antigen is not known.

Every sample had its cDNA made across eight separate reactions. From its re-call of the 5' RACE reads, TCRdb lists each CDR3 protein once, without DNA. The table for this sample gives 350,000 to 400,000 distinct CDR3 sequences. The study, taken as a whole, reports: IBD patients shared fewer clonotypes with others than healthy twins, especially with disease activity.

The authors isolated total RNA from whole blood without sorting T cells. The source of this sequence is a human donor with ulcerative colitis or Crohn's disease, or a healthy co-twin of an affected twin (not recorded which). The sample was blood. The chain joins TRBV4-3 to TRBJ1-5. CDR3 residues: CASSQEIAGTQPQHF.